These 24 T cell receptor delta chains originate from one sample sequenced in a study of human gamma delta and Vdelta1 T cells. TCRdb called clones anew from the PCR reads with CATT. The sample yields over 10,000 delta-chain clones, about half seen once. Antigens of these TCRs are unknown. The sequencing sample was made of Vdelta1 gamma-delta T cells from blood grown in culture (DOT cells). These receptors were collected from a human donor in good health.

The rearrangement uses TRDV1 and TRDJ1, with 9 bases fitting TRDD3. CDR1 TSWWSYY and CDR2 QGS come from the germline V gene. The CDR3 has 22 amino acids. Trimming at V came to 1 base and at J to 2 bases, leaving 23 bases not matched to a gene. The CDR3 region is CALGEPISHRSYWGRVTDKLIF. CDR3 DNA: TGTGCTCTTGGGGAACCCATTTCCCACCGGTCGTACTGGGGGAGAGTAACCGATAAACTCATCTTT.

This clone was seen more than once but under ten times. The V call is TRDV1, the J call TRDJ1, with 7 bases lining up with TRDD3. There are 22 residues in the CDR3. J gave up 3 bases and V 5 bases, and 30 bases lay outside the gene matches. CDR1 is TSWWSYY, CDR2 QGS, per germline. The CDR3: CALGLWTITESWTGARSDKLIF. The CDR3, as DNA: TGTGCTCTTGGGCTCTGGACAATCACCGAATCCTGGACTGGGGCCAGGTCCGATAAACTCATCTTT.

In its sample, this clone was seen a few times. V gene TRDV1 combines with J gene TRDJ1; 12 nucleotides match TRDD3. Germline values: CDR1 TSWWSYY, CDR2 QGS. CDR3 length equals 17 residues. The ends lost 4 bases at V and 9 bases at J; junction bases unmatched: 15. The CDR3 sequence: CALGVQRLTGGYNELIF. CDR3 DNA sequence: TGTGCTCTTGGGGTACAGAGGCTAACTGGGGGATACAATGAACTCATCTTT.

Concerning this clone: The sample carries other DNA sequences with the same CDR3. This chain uses TRDV1 with TRDJ1; 8 positions agree with TRDD2. Germline CDR1 TSWWSYY, CDR2 QGS. V trimming: 4 bases; J trimming: 3 bases; junction bases outside the gene matches: 13. The CDR3 length is 17 residues. In nucleotides, the CDR3 is TGTGCTCTTGGGGTACTTCCTACGATTCGGGGATCCGATAAACTCATCTTT. Protein product: CALGVLPTIRGSDKLIF.

The J gene is TRDJ1, the V gene TRDV2; 8 bases line up with TRDD3. V trimming: 0 bases; J trimming: 1 base; junction bases outside the gene matches: 3. This CDR3 region has 15 residues. Looked up from germline, CDR1 is GEAIGNYY and CDR2 is EKD. The CDR3 DNA follows: TGTGCCTGTGACACCGAAGGGGATACCACCGATAAACTCATCTTT. Protein sequence: CACDTEGDTTDKLIF.

This clone was seen a handful of times. The chain is built from TRDV1 and TRDJ1; 12 nucleotides align to TRDD3. CDR3 length: 18 amino acids. Germline V gene lookup returns CDR1 TSWWSYY and CDR2 QGS. The V segment lost 0 bases and the J segment 0 bases; nucleotides outside the gene matches: 5. The CDR3: CALGELRTGGYHTDKLIF. The CDR3 nucleotides are TGTGCTCTTGGGGAACTCCGAACTGGGGGATACCACACCGATAAACTCATCTTT.

A few counts support this clone. The chain links TRDV1 to TRDJ1; perhaps D is TRDD2 or TRDD3 (7 bases each). CDR1 and CDR2 from the germline V gene are TSWWSYY and QGS. CDR3 length: 22 amino acids. Trimming removed 2 bases from V and 0 bases from J, with 31 bases in between. CDR3 amino acids: CALGENSAFLTSWGGNTDKLIF. Here the CDR3 DNA reads TGTGCTCTTGGGGAAAATTCGGCCTTCCTCACGTCCTGGGGGGGGAACACCGATAAACTCATCTTT.

This clone was recorded only once. This chain connects TRDV1 to TRDJ1, with 7 bases fitting TRDD3. Trimming at V came to 2 bases and at J to 0 bases, leaving 24 bases not matched to a gene. Germline CDR1 is TSWWSYY and CDR2 is QGS. The CDR3 is 22 amino acids. For the CDR3, the DNA is TGTGCTCTTGGGGAAAGGGCCTACCCTTCTCCTTACTGGGGCCTGTACACCGATAAACTCATCTTT. It translates to CALGERAYPSPYWGLYTDKLIF.

By share of the sample, this clone is medium-sized. The chain has TRDV1 and TRDJ1; 12 bases align to TRDD3. This CDR3 has 18 residues. The ends lost 0 bases at V and 7 bases at J; junction bases unmatched: 12. CDR1 is TSWWSYY and CDR2 is QGS in the germline V gene. CDR3 sequence: CALGELSYDWGILGKLIF. CDR3 in DNA: TGTGCTCTTGGGGAACTGTCCTACGACTGGGGGATACTCGGTAAACTCATCTTT.

The chain employs TRDV1 and TRDJ1, with 11 bases identical to TRDD3. Per germline, CDR1 TSWWSYY and CDR2 QGS. This CDR3 is 24 amino acids long. V shed 0 bases, J shed 0 bases, and the junction held 24 bases outside the gene matches. CDR3 sequence: CALGELSALNPGLGDMGYTDKLIF. DNA for the CDR3: TGTGCTCTTGGGGAACTCTCCGCTCTGAATCCAGGACTGGGGGATATGGGGTACACCGATAAACTCATCTTT.

The V call is TRDV1, the J call TRDJ1; tentatively, D is TRDD3 (6 bases). Trimming took off 0 bases at V and 1 base at J, with 15 bases between the two ends. Germline CDR1 TSWWSYY, CDR2 QGS. CDR3 length: 17 amino acids. The CDR3 bases are TGTGCTCTTGGGGAACTAGCGGGATATAGGGGCACCGATAAACTCATCTTT. Residues: CALGELAGYRGTDKLIF.

J is TRDJ1 and V is TRDV1; 9 bases map to TRDD3. V lost 2 bases, J lost 0 bases, and 22 bases stayed unmatched. The CDR3 extends over 22 amino acids. Looked up from germline, CDR1 is TSWWSYY and CDR2 is QGS. The CDR3 sequence: CALGESSYELQTGGPHTDKLIF. CDR3 DNA sequence: TGTGCTCTTGGGGAATCCTCCTACGAGCTTCAAACTGGGGGACCCCACACCGATAAACTCATCTTT.

The genes are TRDV1 and TRDJ1, with TRDD3 identical over 9 bases. The CDR3 extends over 20 amino acids. Looked up from germline, CDR1 is TSWWSYY and CDR2 is QGS. V lost 0 bases to trimming and J lost 5 bases; unmatched junction nucleotides: 19. The DNA for the CDR3 is TGTGCTCTTGGGGAACTAGGCCCCTACGGCTCGGGGGATACTATGGATAAACTCATCTTT. Translation gives CALGELGPYGSGDTMDKLIF.

V gene TRDV1 combines with J gene TRDJ1; 7 bases map to TRDD3. V lost 3 bases to trimming and J lost 0 bases; unmatched junction nucleotides: 16. Germline assignment: CDR1 TSWWSYY and CDR2 QGS. The CDR3 loop spans 19 amino acids. The CDR3 nucleotides are TGTGCTCTTGGGGACGTATCCCCCCTTACTGGGGATCACACCGATAAACTCATCTTT. Its translation: CALGDVSPLTGDHTDKLIF.

A few counts support this clone. This chain uses TRDV1 with TRDJ1; TRDD2 matches at 9 bases. Trimming cost V 2 bases and J 4 bases; bases outside gene matches: 23. There are 21 residues in the CDR3. Germline V lookup: CDR1 TSWWSYY, CDR2 QGS. The CDR3 sequence: CALGEKGPFLLGYREGDKLIF. The CDR3 DNA sequence: TGTGCTCTTGGGGAAAAGGGACCCTTCCTACTGGGGTACCGAGAGGGCGATAAACTCATCTTT.

The chain combines TRDV1 with TRDJ1, with 10 bases matching TRDD3. CDR3 length: 25 amino acids. The V gene's germline CDR1 is TSWWSYY and CDR2 QGS. The trim removed 1 base at V and 0 bases at J, leaving 29 bases unmatched. As DNA, the CDR3 is TGTGCTCTTGGGGAACGGCACTTTCCTACGACTCTTGCGTACTGGGGGATCCTGTACACCGATAAACTCATCTTT. Encoded protein: CALGERHFPTTLAYWGILYTDKLIF.

The chain is built from TRDV1 and TRDJ1, with 12 bases matching TRDD3. From germline, CDR1 is TSWWSYY and CDR2 QGS. Germline trimming cut 6 bases from V and 11 bases from J; bases unmatched to any gene: 31. CDR3 size: 21 residues. DNA for the CDR3: TGTGCTCTTGGAGAATCACTCCTCTGGGGGATACGCGTATCTGCCCCTCCAGGGCTCATCTTT. This encodes CALGESLLWGIRVSAPPGLIF.

This chain connects TRDV1 to TRDJ1, with 9 bases lining up with TRDD2. Germline values: CDR1 TSWWSYY, CDR2 QGS. Germline trimming cut 4 bases from V and 0 bases from J; bases unmatched to any gene: 21. There are 21 residues in the CDR3. The CDR3 reads CALGAYLPTGSGGRYTDKLIF. CDR3 DNA sequence: TGTGCTCTTGGGGCATACCTTCCTACGGGGAGTGGGGGTCGGTACACCGATAAACTCATCTTT.

The V gene is TRDV1, the J gene TRDJ1; 12 nucleotides agree with TRDD3. J lost 1 base, V lost 3 bases, and 9 bases had no gene match. The CDR3 extends over 18 amino acids. The V gene's germline CDR1 is TSWWSYY and CDR2 QGS. In nucleotides, the CDR3 is TGTGCTCTTGGGGATCCAGTACTGGGGGATACTAGCACCGATAAACTCATCTTT. This translates into CALGDPVLGDTSTDKLIF.

With regard to this clone: A much larger clone lies a single base off, so this may be a read error. The chain joins TRDV1 to TRDJ1; D ambiguous. CDR3 length: 16 residues. Trimming stripped 1 base from V and 4 bases from J, with 16 bases between. Looked up from germline, CDR1 is TSWWSYY and CDR2 is QGS. The CDR3 is CALGERVGTHHDKLIF. CDR3 DNA sequence: TGTGCTCTTGGGGAACGCGTCGGCACCCACCACGATAAACTCATCTTT.

The chain links TRDV1 to TRDJ1, with TRDD3 matching over 7 bases. Germline lookup yields CDR1 TSWWSYY and CDR2 QGS. CDR3 length equals 22 residues. The trim removed 5 bases at V and 0 bases at J, leaving 27 bases unmatched. CDR3 residues: CALGTYPGHFGSWGAYTDKLIF. DNA for the CDR3: TGTGCTCTTGGGACTTACCCAGGCCACTTTGGGTCCTGGGGGGCGTACACCGATAAACTCATCTTT.

This clone was found a few times. The chain links TRDV1 to TRDJ1; TRDD2 aligns across 8 bases. The CDR3 is 20 amino acids. Germline values: CDR1 TSWWSYY, CDR2 QGS. Losses at the gene ends were 0 bases for V and 0 bases for J; bases not matched to a gene: 15. The CDR3 nucleotides read TGTGCTCTTGGGGAACTCCTCTTATCTTCCTACGGCCCCTACACCGATAAACTCATCTTT. Its protein product is CALGELLLSSYGPYTDKLIF.

This clone was observed a few times. The chain uses TRDV1 and TRDJ1, with TRDD3 as a possible D gene (5 bases). Trimming stripped 3 bases from V and 0 bases from J, with 17 bases between. Germline V gives CDR1 TSWWSYY, CDR2 QGS. This CDR3 contains 17 residues. Here the CDR3 reads CALGDRDHWSYTDKLIF. The CDR3, as DNA: TGTGCTCTTGGGGACCGGGATCACTGGAGTTACACCGATAAACTCATCTTT.

This clone came up a few times. This chain uses TRDV1 with TRDJ3, with TRDD3 matching over 7 bases. The CDR3 is 20 residues long. V lost 5 bases to trimming and J lost 0 bases; unmatched junction nucleotides: 13. Germline CDR1 TSWWSYY, CDR2 QGS. DNA for the CDR3: TGTGCTCTTGGGTCCCGGCCTGGGGGCCCTAGCTCCTGGGACACCCGACAGATGTTTTTC. This codes for CALGSRPGGPSSWDTRQMFF.